The next 16 T cell receptor beta chains were all read from a single sample in a study of blood T cell repertoires in COVID-19. This table comes from immunoSEQ multiplex PCR, and its TCRdb copy is limited to in-frame clones, with some not included. The table has about 140,000 clones, roughly 84% seen once. Sequencing was performed on peripheral blood. These receptors were obtained from an older woman with acute or convalescent COVID-19.

The chain combines TRBV2 with TRBJ2-6, with 7 bases that match TRBD1. The CDR3 is 18 amino acids. J lost 0 bases, V lost 5 bases, and 10 bases had no gene match. Germline loops: CDR1 SNHLY, CDR2 FYNNEI. CDR3 loop: CASSRDRGHSSGANVLTF. The DNA of the CDR3 is TGTGCCAGCAGTAGGGACAGAGGGCATTCCTCTGGGGCCAACGTCCTGACTTTC.

The J gene is TRBJ2-1, the V gene TRBV19; 8 nucleotides align to TRBD1. Germline trimming cut 5 bases from V and 2 bases from J; bases unmatched to any gene: 8. Germline V gene lookup returns CDR1 LNHDA and CDR2 SQIVND (reference sequence). The CDR3 totals 16 residues. The CDR3 region is CASSFWTGPPYNEQFF. The DNA of the CDR3 is TGTGCCAGTAGTTTTTGGACAGGGCCTCCCTACAATGAGCAGTTCTTC.

The chain employs TRBV28 and TRBJ2-1; 10 nucleotides align to TRBD2. With V trimmed by 6 bases and J by 6 bases, 11 bases remained unmatched. This CDR3 is built from 16 residues. Germline values: CDR1 MDHEN, CDR2 SYDVKM. The CDR3 bases are TGTGCCAGCAGACATATGAGCGGGAGGGTCCGCAATGAGCAGTTCTTC. It codes for CASRHMSGRVRNEQFF.

This chain connects TRBV5-1 to TRBJ2-7; 7 positions match TRBD2. The CDR3 has 16 residues. The ends lost 3 bases at V and 3 bases at J; junction bases unmatched: 12. Germline assignment: CDR1 SGHRS and CDR2 YFSETQ. The CDR3 DNA reads as TGCGCCAGCAGCTCCTCCATAAGCAGCGGGAACTACGAGCAGTACTTC. Its translation is CASSSSISSGNYEQYF.

This rearrangement joins TRBV2 to TRBJ2-7, with no clear D. Germline assignment: CDR1 SNHLY and CDR2 FYNNEI. V was pared by 2 bases and J by 0 bases, with 11 bases between. The CDR3 length is 15 residues. CDR3 DNA: TGTGCCAGCAGTGAACCCTCCCTATACTCCTACGAGCAGTACTTC. Amino acid sequence: CASSEPSLYSYEQYF.

The V call is TRBV6-2 or TRBV6-3, the J call TRBJ2-7, with 7 bases matching TRBD1. V lost 6 bases, J lost 2 bases, and 4 bases stayed unmatched. The CDR3 is 13 residues long. In germline, CDR1 is MNHEY, CDR2 SVGEGT. The CDR3, as DNA: TGTGCCAGCAGCGATACAGGGGCCTACGAGCAGTACTTC. Protein: CASSDTGAYEQYF.

The V call is TRBV24-1, the J call TRBJ2-2; 8 nucleotides match TRBD1. This CDR3 has 16 residues. The J segment lost 3 bases and the V segment lost 4 bases, leaving 6 bases of the junction unmatched. The germline V gene has CDR1 KGHDR and CDR2 SFDVKD. This CDR3 reads CATSDGQGRYTGELFF. CDR3 sequence (DNA): TGTGCCACCAGTGACGGACAGGGTCGGTACACCGGGGAGCTGTTTTTT.

CDR3 region: CASSQETGGEKLFF. In nucleotides, the CDR3 is TGCGCCAGCAGCCAAGAGACAGGGGGTGAAAAACTGTTTTTT. The J gene is TRBJ1-4, the V gene TRBV4-3; 9 bases map to TRBD1. The junction had 0 bases not matched to a gene; V was cut back by 0 bases and J by 7 bases. The CDR3 length is 14 residues. Per germline, CDR1 LGHNA and CDR2 YSLEER.

This clone occurred a few times. CDR3 protein: CASSFGAGGFFGELFF. Here the CDR3 DNA reads TGTGCCAGCAGCTTCGGAGCGGGGGGCTTTTTCGGGGAGCTGTTTTTT. V gene TRBV7-3 combines with J gene TRBJ2-2, with 9 positions matching TRBD2. Trimming took 3 bases from V and 7 from J; bases not matched to a gene: 9. The CDR3 loop spans 16 amino acids. CDR1 is SGHTA and CDR2 is FQGTGA in the germline V gene.

The CDR3 sequence is CASSLRGHSSYNEQFF. Written as DNA, the CDR3 is TGTGCCAGCAGCTTAAGGGGACACAGCTCCTACAATGAGCAGTTCTTC. V and J are TRBV7-3 and TRBJ2-1; perhaps TRBD1 as D (6 bases). Germline CDR1 and CDR2: SGHTA and FQGTGA. This CDR3 region has 16 residues. Trimming removed 1 base at V and 0 bases at J, with 10 bases between. The full variable domain, with the rest looked up from reference TRBV7-3 and TRBJ2-1, is GAGVSQTPSNKVTEKGKYVELRCDPISGHTALYWYRQSLGQGPEFLIYFQGTGAADDSGLPNDRFFAVRPEGSVSTLKIQRTERGDSAVYLCASSLRGHSSYNEQFFGPGTRLTVL.

This chain uses TRBV15 with TRBJ2-2, with a weak D call TRBD1 (6 bases). Trimming shortened V by 4 bases and J by 10 bases, and 10 bases separated the two germline ends. This CDR3 region has 12 residues. Germline V gene sequence: CDR1 LNHNV, CDR2 YYDKDF (reference sequence). CDR3: CATSTQGSELFF. The DNA for the CDR3 is TGTGCCACCAGCACCCAGGGGTCGGAGCTGTTTTTT. Filled out from reference TRBV15 and TRBJ2-2, the complete variable domain reads DAMVIQNPRYQVTQFGKPVTLSCSQTLNHNVMYWYQQKSSQAPKLLFHYYDKDFNNEADTPDNFQSRRPNTSFCFLDIRSPGLGDTAMYLCATSTQGSELFFGEGSRLTVL.

The V call is TRBV2, the J call TRBJ2-1; 7 nucleotides align to TRBD2. Germline loops: CDR1 SNHLY, CDR2 FYNNEI. The CDR3 is 14 amino acids. Germline trimming cut 10 bases from V and 2 bases from J; bases unmatched to any gene: 8. The CDR3 loop is CATHSSGAYNEQFF. The CDR3 DNA follows: TGTGCCACTCATTCTAGCGGAGCCTACAATGAGCAGTTCTTC.

The chain combines TRBV20-1 with TRBJ1-2; unclear D gene. CDR1 DFQATT and CDR2 SNEGSKA come from the germline V gene (reference sequence). The CDR3 length is 11 residues. The V gene lost 6 bases and the J gene lost 7 bases, with 12 bases spanning the gap. CDR3 amino acids: CSATIEGGYTF. CDR3 DNA sequence: TGCAGTGCAACTATCGAGGGTGGCTACACCTTC.

This chain links TRBV19 with TRBJ2-2; 8 positions agree with TRBD2. Germline-derived CDR1 and CDR2 are LNHDA and SQIVND (reference sequence). Losses at the gene ends were 6 bases for V and 4 bases for J; bases not matched to a gene: 7. The CDR3 totals 15 residues. CDR3 amino acids: CASRIPAGVTGELFF. The CDR3 region has the DNA TGTGCCAGTAGGATACCAGCGGGAGTCACCGGGGAGCTGTTTTTT.

The chain combines TRBV10-3 with TRBJ1-1; 7 nucleotides line up with TRBD1. V trimming: 6 bases; J trimming: 2 bases; junction bases outside the gene matches: 3. Germline V lookup: CDR1 ENHRY, CDR2 SYGVKD. CDR3 length equals 13 residues. CDR3 protein: CAIRGQTNTEAFF. CDR3 nucleotide sequence: TGTGCCATCAGGGGACAGACAAACACTGAAGCTTTCTTT.

This chain connects TRBV6-5 to TRBJ2-3; D is possibly TRBD2 (6 bases). The germline gives CDR1 MNHEY, CDR2 SVGAGI. The V and J ends lost 7 bases and 1 base respectively, with 12 bases between them. This CDR3 spans 14 amino acids. CDR3 residues: CASTVREGTDTQYF. Written as DNA, the CDR3 is TGTGCCAGCACCGTGCGGGAAGGCACAGATACGCAGTATTTT.